This is a list of T cell receptor beta chains from one sample in a study of cytomegalovirus exposure and HLA in healthy donors. Sequencing used immunoSEQ multiplex PCR; TCRdb keeps in-frame clones, though not all of them. This table holds about 110,000 clones, 76% found once. Sequenced: PBMCs. Source of these receptors: a woman aged 45-65 years in good health and CMV-seropositive. The CDR3 runs from the conserved cysteine through the conserved F or W. D genes are given only for firm matches. The size entry is marked missing in some rows and otherwise reads once, few, many or a size class.

>TRBV5-6|-|TRBD1|TRBJ1-2
CASSLGGSLGGYTF
TGTGCCAGCAGCTTAGGGGGCTCCTTGGGAGGCTACACCTTC
>TRBV21-1|once|-|TRBJ2-4
CASSTPGTPRDSQYF
TGTGCCAGCAGCACCCCCGGGACCCCAAGGGACAGTCAGTACTTC
>TRBV5-4|-|TRBD1|TRBJ1-1
CASAPGGRRGTEAFF
TGTGCCTCCGCCCCAGGGGGCCGCCGTGGCACTGAAGCTTTCTTT
>TRBV2|-|TRBD2|TRBJ2-6
CASSQRGGASGANVLTF
TGTGCCAGCAGCCAACGGGGGGGGGCCTCTGGGGCCAACGTCCTGACTTTC
>TRBV15|-|-|TRBJ2-7
CATSSLPSSYEQYF
TGTGCCACCAGCAGTCTCCCTTCCTCCTACGAGCAGTACTTC
>TRBV5-1|once|-|TRBJ2-7
CASSLVSDREQYF
TGCGCCAGCAGCTTGGTGTCCGATCGGGAGCAGTACTTC
>TRBV4-2|-|TRBD2|TRBJ2-1
CASSQVTGGLNEQFF
TGTGCCAGCAGCCAAGTCACGGGGGGGCTCAATGAGCAGTTCTTC
>TRBV23-1|-|-|TRBJ2-3
CASSRPSADTQYF
TGCGCCAGCAGTCGGCCTAGCGCAGATACGCAGTATTTT
>TRBV7-6|few|TRBD2|TRBJ2-7
CASSLVAGESEQYF
TGTGCCAGCAGCTTAGTAGCGGGAGAATCCGAGCAGTACTTC
>TRBV7-2|-|TRBD1|TRBJ2-5
CASSFRGLQETQYF
TGTGCCAGCAGCTTCAGGGGGCTGCAAGAGACCCAGTACTTC
>TRBV13|few|TRBD2|TRBJ2-1
CASSLAETSGRGYNEQFF
TGTGCCAGCAGCTTAGCCGAGACTAGCGGGAGGGGATACAATGAGCAGTTCTTC